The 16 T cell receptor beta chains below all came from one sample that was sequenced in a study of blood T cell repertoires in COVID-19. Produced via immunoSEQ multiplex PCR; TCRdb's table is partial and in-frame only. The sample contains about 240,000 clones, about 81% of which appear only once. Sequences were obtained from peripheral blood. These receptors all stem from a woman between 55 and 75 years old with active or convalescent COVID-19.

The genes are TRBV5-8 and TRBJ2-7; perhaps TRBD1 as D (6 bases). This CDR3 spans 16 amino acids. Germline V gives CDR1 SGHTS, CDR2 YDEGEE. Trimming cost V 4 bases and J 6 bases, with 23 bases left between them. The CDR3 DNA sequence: TGTGCCAGCAGCCGAAAACAGGGCCAGGTAGGCGCCGAGCAGTACTTC. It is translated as CASSRKQGQVGAEQYF.

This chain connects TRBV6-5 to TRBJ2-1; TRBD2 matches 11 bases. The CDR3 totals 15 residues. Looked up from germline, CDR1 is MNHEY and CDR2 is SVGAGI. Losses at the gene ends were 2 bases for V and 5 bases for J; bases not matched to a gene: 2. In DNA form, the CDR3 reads TGTGCCAGCAGTTACCTAGCGGGGGGCCACAATGAGCAGTTCTTC. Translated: CASSYLAGGHNEQFF.

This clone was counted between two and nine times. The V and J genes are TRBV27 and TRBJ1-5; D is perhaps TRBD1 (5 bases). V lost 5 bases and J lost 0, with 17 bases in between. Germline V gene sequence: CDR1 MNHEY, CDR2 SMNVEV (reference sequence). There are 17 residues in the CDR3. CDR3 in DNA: TGTGCCAGCAGTCTTAGACAGCCCGCATATAGCAATCAGCCCCAGCATTTT. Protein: CASSLRQPAYSNQPQHF.

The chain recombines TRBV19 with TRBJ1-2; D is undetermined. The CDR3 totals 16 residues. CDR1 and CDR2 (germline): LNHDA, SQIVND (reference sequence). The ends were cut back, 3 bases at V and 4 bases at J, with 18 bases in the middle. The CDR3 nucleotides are TGTGCCAGTAGTATGGGAGGCAGCGGACTACTCTATGGCTACACCTTC. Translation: CASSMGGSGLLYGYTF.

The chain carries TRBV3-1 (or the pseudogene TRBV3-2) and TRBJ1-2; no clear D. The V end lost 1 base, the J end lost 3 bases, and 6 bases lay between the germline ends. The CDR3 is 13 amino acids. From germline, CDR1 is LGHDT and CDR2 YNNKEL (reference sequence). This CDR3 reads CASSQGLDYGYTF. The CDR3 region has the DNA TGTGCCAGCAGCCAAGGGTTAGACTATGGCTACACCTTC.

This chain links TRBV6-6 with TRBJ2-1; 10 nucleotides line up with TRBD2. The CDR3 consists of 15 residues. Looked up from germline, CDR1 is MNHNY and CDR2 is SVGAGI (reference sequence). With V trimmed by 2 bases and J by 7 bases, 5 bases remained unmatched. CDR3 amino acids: CASSYKAGGSNEQFF. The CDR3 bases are TGTGCCAGCAGTTACAAAGCGGGGGGGTCTAATGAGCAGTTCTTC.

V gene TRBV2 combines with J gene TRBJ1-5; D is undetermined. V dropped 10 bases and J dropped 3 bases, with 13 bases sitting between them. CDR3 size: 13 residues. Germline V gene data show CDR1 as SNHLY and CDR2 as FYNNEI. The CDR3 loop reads CATRGEFNQPQHF. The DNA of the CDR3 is TGTGCCACTAGAGGAGAATTCAATCAGCCCCAGCATTTT.

CDR3 amino acids: CASSLPGAGGNTGELFF. The CDR3 DNA sequence: TGTGCCAGCAGCCTCCCCGGGGCGGGGGGAAACACCGGGGAGCTGTTTTTT. V usage is TRBV4-2 and J usage is TRBJ2-2, with TRBD2 matching over 8 bases. V was clipped by 4 bases and J by 2 bases; unmatched bases: 9. This CDR3 is 17 amino acids long. CDR1 and CDR2 (germline): LGHNA, YNFKEQ.

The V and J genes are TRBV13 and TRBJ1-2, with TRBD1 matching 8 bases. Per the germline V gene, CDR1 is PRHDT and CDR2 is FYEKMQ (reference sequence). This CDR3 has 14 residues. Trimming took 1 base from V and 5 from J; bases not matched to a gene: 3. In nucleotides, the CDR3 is TGTGCCAGCAGCTTAGACAGGGGGGTATATGGCTACACCTTC. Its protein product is CASSLDRGVYGYTF.

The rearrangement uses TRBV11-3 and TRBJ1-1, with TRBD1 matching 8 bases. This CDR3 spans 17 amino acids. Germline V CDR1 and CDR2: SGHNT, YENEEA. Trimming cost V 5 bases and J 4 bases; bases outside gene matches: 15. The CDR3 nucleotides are TGTGCCAGCAGCGTGACCTGCAGGGGGCTCGGGAGCACTGAAGCTTTCTTT. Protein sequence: CASSVTCRGLGSTEAFF.

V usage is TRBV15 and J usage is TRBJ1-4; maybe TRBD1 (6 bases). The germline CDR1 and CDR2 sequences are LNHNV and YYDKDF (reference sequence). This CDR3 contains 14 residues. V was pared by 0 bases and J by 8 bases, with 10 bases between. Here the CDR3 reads CATSREGAEEKLFF. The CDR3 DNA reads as TGTGCCACCAGCAGAGAGGGGGCTGAGGAAAAACTGTTTTTT.

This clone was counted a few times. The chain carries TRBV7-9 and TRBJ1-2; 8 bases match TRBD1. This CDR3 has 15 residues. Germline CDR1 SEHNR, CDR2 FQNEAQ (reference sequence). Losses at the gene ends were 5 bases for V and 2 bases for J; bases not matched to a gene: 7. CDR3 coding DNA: TGTGCCAGCAGCACCGGAACAGGGGGAAACTATGGCTACACCTTC. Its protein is CASSTGTGGNYGYTF.

The CDR3 region is CASSLGTGGRGNTIYF. The CDR3, as DNA: TGCGCCAGCAGCTTGGGCACAGGGGGACGGGGAAACACCATATATTTT. This chain connects TRBV5-1 to TRBJ1-3, with 8 positions matching TRBD1. The CDR3 totals 16 residues. From germline, CDR1 is SGHRS and CDR2 YFSETQ. The junction had 6 bases not matched to a gene; V was cut back by 0 bases and J by 4 bases. Looking up the rest from reference TRBV5-1 and TRBJ1-3 gives the full variable domain: KAGVTQTPRYLIKTRGQQVTLSCSPISGHRSVSWYQQTPGQGLQFLFEYFSETQRNKGNFPGRFSGRQFSNSRSEMNVSTLELGDSALYLCASSLGTGGRGNTIYFGEGSWLTVV.

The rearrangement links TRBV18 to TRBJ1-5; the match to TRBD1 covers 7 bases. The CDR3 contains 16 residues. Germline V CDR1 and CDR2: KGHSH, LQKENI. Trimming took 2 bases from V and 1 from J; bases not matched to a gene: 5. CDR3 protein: CASSPNPQGSNQPQHF. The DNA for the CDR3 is TGTGCCAGCTCACCAAATCCACAGGGGAGCAATCAGCCCCAGCATTTT.

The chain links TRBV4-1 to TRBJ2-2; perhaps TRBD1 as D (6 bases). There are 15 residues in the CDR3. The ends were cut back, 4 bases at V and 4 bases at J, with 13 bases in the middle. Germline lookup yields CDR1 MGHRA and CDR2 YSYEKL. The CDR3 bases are TGCGCCAGCAGCCCGGCAGGGGAAGGCACCGGGGAGCTGTTTTTT. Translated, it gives CASSPAGEGTGELFF.

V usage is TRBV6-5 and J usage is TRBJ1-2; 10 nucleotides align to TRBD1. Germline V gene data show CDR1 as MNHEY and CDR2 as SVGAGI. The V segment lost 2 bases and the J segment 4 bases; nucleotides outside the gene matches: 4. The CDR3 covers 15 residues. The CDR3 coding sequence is TGTGCCAGCAGTTACGAGGGGACAGGGGTCTATGGCTACACCTTC. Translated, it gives CASSYEGTGVYGYTF.